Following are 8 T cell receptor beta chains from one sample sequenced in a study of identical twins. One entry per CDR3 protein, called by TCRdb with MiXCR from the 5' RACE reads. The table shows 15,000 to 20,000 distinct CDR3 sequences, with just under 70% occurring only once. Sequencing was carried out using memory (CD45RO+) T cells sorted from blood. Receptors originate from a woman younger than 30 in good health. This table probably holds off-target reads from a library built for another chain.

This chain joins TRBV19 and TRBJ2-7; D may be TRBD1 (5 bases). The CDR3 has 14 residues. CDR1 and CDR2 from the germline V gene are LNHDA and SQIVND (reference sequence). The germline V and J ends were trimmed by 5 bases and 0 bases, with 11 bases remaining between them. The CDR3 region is CASSFSTVSYEQYF. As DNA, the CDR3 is TGTGCCAGTAGTTTTTCGACAGTCTCCTACGAGCAGTACTTC.

The DNA for the CDR3 is TGTGCCTGGAGTGGGCCAGGTAGCGGGACAGATACGCAGTATTTT. Protein sequence: CAWSGPGSGTDTQYF. This sequence joins TRBV30 and TRBJ2-3, with 7 bases fitting TRBD2. V shed 1 base, J shed 3 bases, and the junction held 7 bases outside the gene matches. Germline values: CDR1 GTSNPN, CDR2 SVGIG (reference sequence). The CDR3 is 15 residues long.

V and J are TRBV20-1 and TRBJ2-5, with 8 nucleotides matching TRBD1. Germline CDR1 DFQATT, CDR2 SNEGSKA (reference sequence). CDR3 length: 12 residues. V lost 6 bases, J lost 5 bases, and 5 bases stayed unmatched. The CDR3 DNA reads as TGCAGTGCCAGGACAGGGTGGGAGACCCAGTACTTC. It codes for CSARTGWETQYF.

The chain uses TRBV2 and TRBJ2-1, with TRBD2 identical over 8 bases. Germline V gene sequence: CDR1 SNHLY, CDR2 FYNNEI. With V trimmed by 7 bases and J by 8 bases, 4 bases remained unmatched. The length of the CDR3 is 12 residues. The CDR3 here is CASIRAGDEQFF. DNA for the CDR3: TGTGCCAGCATAAGAGCGGGAGATGAGCAGTTCTTC. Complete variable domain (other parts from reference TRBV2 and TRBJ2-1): EPEVTQTPSHQVTQMGQEVILRCVPISNHLYFYWYRQILGQKVEFLVSFYNNEISEKSEIFDDQFSVERPDGSNFTLKIRSTKLEDSAMYFCASIRAGDEQFFGPGTRLTVL.

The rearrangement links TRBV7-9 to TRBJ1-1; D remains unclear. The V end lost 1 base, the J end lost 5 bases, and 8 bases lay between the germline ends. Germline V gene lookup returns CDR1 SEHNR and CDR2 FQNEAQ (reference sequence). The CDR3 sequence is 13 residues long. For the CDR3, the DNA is TGTGCCAGCAGCTTAGTACGGCAGACTGAAGCTTTCTTT. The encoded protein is CASSLVRQTEAFF.

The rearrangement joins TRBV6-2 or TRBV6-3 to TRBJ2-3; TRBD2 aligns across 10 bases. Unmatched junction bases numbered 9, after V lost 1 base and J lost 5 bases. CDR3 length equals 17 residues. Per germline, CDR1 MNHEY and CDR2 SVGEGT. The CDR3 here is CASSYLASGSFKDTQYF. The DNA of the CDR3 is TGTGCCAGCAGTTACTTGGCTAGCGGGAGTTTTAAAGATACGCAGTATTTT.

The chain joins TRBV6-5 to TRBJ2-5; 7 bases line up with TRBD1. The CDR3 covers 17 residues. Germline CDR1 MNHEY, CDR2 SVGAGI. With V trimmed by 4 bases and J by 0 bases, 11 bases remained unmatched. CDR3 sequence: CASSSGLGRGYQETQYF. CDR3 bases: TGTGCCAGCAGTTCAGGTCTTGGCAGGGGGTACCAAGAGACCCAGTACTTC.

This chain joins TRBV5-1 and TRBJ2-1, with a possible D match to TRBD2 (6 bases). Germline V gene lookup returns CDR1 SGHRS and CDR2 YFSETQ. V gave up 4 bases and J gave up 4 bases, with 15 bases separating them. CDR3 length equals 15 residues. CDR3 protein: CASSTFSGPYNEQFF. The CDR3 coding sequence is TGCGCCAGCAGCACCTTTAGCGGACCGTACAATGAGCAGTTCTTC.